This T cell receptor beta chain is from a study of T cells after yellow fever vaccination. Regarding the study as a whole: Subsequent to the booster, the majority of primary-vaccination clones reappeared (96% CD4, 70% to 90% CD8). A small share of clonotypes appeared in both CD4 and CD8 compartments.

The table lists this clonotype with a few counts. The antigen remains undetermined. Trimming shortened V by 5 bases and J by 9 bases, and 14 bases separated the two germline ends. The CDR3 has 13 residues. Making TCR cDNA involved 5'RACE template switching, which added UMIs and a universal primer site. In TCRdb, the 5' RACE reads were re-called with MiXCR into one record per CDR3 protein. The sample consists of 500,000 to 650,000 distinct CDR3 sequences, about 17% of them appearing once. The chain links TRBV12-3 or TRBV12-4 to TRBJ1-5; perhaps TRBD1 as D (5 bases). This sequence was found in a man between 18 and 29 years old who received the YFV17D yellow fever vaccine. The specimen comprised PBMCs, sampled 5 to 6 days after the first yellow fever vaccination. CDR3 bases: TGTGCCAGCAGTCCGCAGGGTACAGGGCCCCAGCATTTT. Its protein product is CASSPQGTGPQHF.